The rows below give T cell receptor beta chains drawn from one sample of a study of STAT5B mutations in CD4+ large granular lymphocyte leukemia. Profiling relied on immunoSEQ multiplex PCR, and the TCRdb table lists in-frame clones only, not all of them. Seen here are some 30,000 clones, about four fifths observed once, and the top ten hold around 4.8%. Specimen: CD4+ T cells from blood buffy coats. These receptors were collected from a human donor in good health. CDR3s include the opening cysteine and the closing phenylalanine or tryptophan. A D gene is named only where the DNA matches it firmly. Some rows mark clone size as missing; the rest say once, few, many or name a class of expanded clone.

>TRBJ2-5|TRBV2|.|.
CASSEQVASETQYF
TGTGCCAGCAGTGAACAGGTAGCCTCGGAGACCCAGTACTTC
>TRBJ1-3|TRBV30|TRBD1|once
CAWSRTSRGPGNTIYF
TGTGCCTGGAGTCGCACAAGTAGGGGGCCCGGAAACACCATATATTTT
>TRBJ2-7|TRBV7-2|TRBD2|.
CATRAASGYEQYF
TGTGCCACCCGGGCGGCTAGCGGTTACGAGCAGTACTTC
>TRBJ1-1|TRBV10-3|.|few
CAISKLGPPEWAEAFF
TGTGCCATCAGTAAGTTGGGTCCGCCTGAGTGGGCTGAAGCTTTCTTT
>TRBJ1-2|TRBV28|.|.
CASSATEWGYTF
TGTGCCAGCAGTGCCACAGAATGGGGCTACACCTTC
>TRBJ2-7|TRBV7-2|.|.
CASSPRAAYEQYF
TGTGCCAGCAGCCCCCGGGCCGCCTACGAGCAGTACTTC
>TRBJ2-4|TRBV19|.|.
CASSIAPPRENIQYF
TGTGCCAGTAGTATAGCCCCCCCCAGGGAAAACATTCAGTACTTC
>TRBJ2-1|TRBV6-4|.|few
CASSDKDYNEQFF
TGTGCCAGCAGTGACAAGGACTACAATGAGCAGTTCTTC
>TRBJ2-2|TRBV11-3|TRBD1|.
CASQGDDTGELFF
TGTGCCAGCCAGGGGGATGACACCGGGGAGCTGTTTTTT
>TRBJ2-2|TRBV6-4|.|.
CASSSPTGELFF
TGTGCCAGCAGTTCCCCCACCGGGGAGCTGTTTTTT
>TRBJ2-1|TRBV2|TRBD2|.
CASTGLAGLPGFF
TGTGCCAGCACCGGACTAGCGGGACTACCCGGGTTCTTC
>TRBJ1-2|TRBV25-1|.|.
CASSGVGDGYTF
TGTGCCAGCAGTGGGGTGGGGGATGGCTACACCTTC
>TRBJ2-3|TRBV2|.|.
CATRAFTDTQYF
TGTGCCACCAGGGCTTTCACAGATACGCAGTATTTT
>TRBJ2-5|TRBV5-1|TRBD1|.
CASSDRVGMSETQYF
TGCGCCAGCAGCGACAGGGTTGGAATGTCAGAGACCCAGTACTTC
>TRBJ2-4|TRBV27|.|.
CASRAWGAGNIQYF
TGTGCCAGCCGTGCCTGGGGGGCTGGAAACATTCAGTACTTC
>TRBJ2-7|TRBV11-2|TRBD2|.
CASSPTSGKYEQYF
TGTGCCAGCAGCCCAACTAGCGGGAAATACGAGCAGTACTTC
>TRBJ2-7|TRBV19|.|.
CASSIGFSYEQYF
TGTGCCAGTAGTATTGGCTTCTCCTACGAGCAGTACTTC
>TRBJ2-7|TRBV19|TRBD2|.
CASSIGGERRLNLYEQYF
TGTGCCAGTAGTATCGGGGGGGAGCGCCGCTTAAATCTCTACGAGCAGTACTTC
>TRBJ1-2|TRBV28|.|once
CASSLDGGINYGYTF
TGTGCCAGCAGTTTGGACGGAGGTATAAACTATGGCTACACCTTC
>TRBJ2-5|TRBV27|TRBD2|.
CASSWGASGRETQYF
TGTGCCAGCAGTTGGGGGGCTAGCGGGAGAGAGACCCAGTACTTC
>TRBJ1-4|TRBV14|TRBD1|.
CASSQRQDRFNEKLFF
TGTGCCAGCAGCCAACGGCAGGACAGGTTTAATGAAAAACTGTTTTTT
>TRBJ2-7|TRBV5-1|TRBD2|.
CASSLGGGGSSYEQYF
TGCGCCAGCAGCTTGGGTGGGGGAGGGAGCTCCTACGAGCAGTACTTC
>TRBJ1-4|TRBV2|.|.
CASSGVGDEKLFF
TGTGCCAGCAGTGGGGTGGGGGATGAAAAACTGTTTTTT
>TRBJ1-5|TRBV4-3|.|once
CASSQDQGVYQPQHF
TGCGCCAGCAGCCAAGATCAAGGGGTCTATCAGCCCCAGCATTTT
>TRBJ2-1|TRBV18|.|.
CASSPRSDEQFF
TGTGCCAGCTCACCGCGGAGCGATGAGCAGTTCTTC
>TRBJ2-7|TRBV4-2|TRBD1|.
CASSPRQGDSYEQYF
TGTGCCAGCAGCCCCCGTCAGGGGGACTCCTACGAGCAGTACTTC
>TRBJ1-2|TRBV7-3|.|.
CASSLEGSLADYGYTF
TGTGCCAGCAGCTTAGAGGGCTCCCTTGCGGACTATGGCTACACCTTC
>TRBJ2-3|TRBV30|.|.
CAWSPGPVQYF
TGTGCCTGGAGCCCGGGTCCGGTGCAGTATTTT
>TRBJ2-5|TRBV5-1|TRBD2|.
CASSLLGTSGTQETQYF
TGCGCCAGCAGCTTGCTTGGGACTAGCGGGACCCAAGAGACCCAGTACTTC
>TRBJ2-7|TRBV10-2|TRBD1|.
CASSRQGDSYEQYF
TGCGCCAGCAGCAGACAGGGGGACTCCTACGAGCAGTACTTC
>TRBJ1-2|TRBV28|.|.
CASNTGAYNYGYTF
TGTGCCAGCAATACCGGAGCCTATAACTATGGCTACACCTTC
>TRBJ2-7|TRBV7-2|TRBD2|.
CASSSGVAYEQYF
TGTGCCAGCAGTAGCGGGGTGGCCTACGAGCAGTACTTC
>TRBJ1-3|TRBV10-2|.|.
CASLPEGSGNTIYF
TGCGCCTCCCTCCCCGAAGGCTCTGGAAACACCATATATTTT
>TRBJ2-7|TRBV29-1|TRBD2|.
CSVVSGSYEQYF
TGCAGCGTTGTTAGCGGGAGCTACGAGCAGTACTTC
>TRBJ2-5|TRBV2|TRBD1|once
CASSSTGGQETQYF
TGTGCCAGCAGCTCGACAGGGGGGCAAGAGACCCAGTACTTC
>TRBJ2-6|TRBV29-1|.|.
CSVEVGQAGANVLTF
TGCAGCGTTGAAGTGGGCCAAGCTGGGGCCAACGTCCTGACTTTC
>TRBJ2-3|TRBV5-1|TRBD1|once
CASRVQGASTDTQYF
TGCGCCAGCAGGGTTCAGGGGGCTAGCACAGATACGCAGTATTTT
>TRBJ2-7|TRBV27|TRBD1|.
CASSLEGASTYEQYF
TGTGCCAGCAGTTTAGAGGGGGCCTCAACCTACGAGCAGTACTTC
>TRBJ2-1|TRBV10-3|TRBD2|.
CAISEVSGGSNEQFF
TGTGCCATCAGTGAGGTTAGCGGGGGTTCCAATGAGCAGTTCTTC
>TRBJ1-1|TRBV4-2|.|once
CASSQDLAGKAFF
TGTGCCAGCAGCCAAGATCTGGCAGGGAAAGCTTTCTTT
>TRBJ1-1|TRBV10-3|.|.
CAISESRGRNTEAFF
TGTGCCATCAGTGAGTCAAGAGGGAGGAACACTGAAGCTTTCTTT
>TRBJ1-5|TRBV30|.|.
CAAILKTGSNQPQHF
TGTGCCGCCATTCTTAAGACCGGGAGCAATCAGCCCCAGCATTTT
>TRBJ2-1|TRBV2|.|.
CASILSGLTIEQFF
TGTGCCAGCATACTTAGCGGTCTGACGATTGAGCAGTTCTTC
>TRBJ2-5|TRBV19|.|.
CASSIGRNLYF
TGTGCCAGTAGTATCGGACGGAACCTGTACTTC
>TRBJ2-5|TRBV4-3|.|.
CASSRVGGDQETQYF
TGCGCCAGCAGCCGGGTAGGGGGGGATCAAGAGACCCAGTACTTC
>TRBJ2-2|TRBV4-3|.|once
CASSQYAGSKDPGELFF
TGCGCCAGCAGCCAGTACGCGGGATCTAAGGACCCCGGGGAGCTGTTTTTT
>TRBJ2-1|TRBV5-1|TRBD2|.
CASSPGREPAYNEQFF
TGCGCCAGCAGCCCAGGGAGGGAGCCCGCCTACAATGAGCAGTTCTTC
>TRBJ2-7|TRBV28|.|.
CASSLGTEAYEQYF
TGTGCCAGCAGTCTCGGGACGGAAGCCTACGAGCAGTACTTC
>TRBJ2-5|TRBV6-5|.|.
CASSPRETQYF
TGTGCCAGCAGCCCCCGGGAGACCCAGTACTTC
>TRBJ2-7|TRBV6-6|TRBD1|.
CASRTGNYEQYF
TGTGCCAGCAGGACAGGGAATTACGAGCAGTACTTC
>TRBJ2-1|TRBV7-3|TRBD2|.
CASSSPRGAGYNEQFF
TGTGCCAGCAGCTCGCCGAGGGGAGCGGGGTACAATGAGCAGTTCTTC
>TRBJ2-5|TRBV6-1|.|.
CASSVPRSGSGETQYF
TGTGCCAGCAGTGTACCCCGGTCAGGAAGCGGGGAGACCCAGTACTTC
>TRBJ2-5|TRBV21-1|.|.
CASSRFLASGTQETQYF
TGTGCCAGCAGCAGGTTTTTGGCTAGCGGGACCCAAGAGACCCAGTACTTC